This T cell receptor (beta chain) was sequenced for a study of OX40 agonist ivuxolimab in advanced cancers. The study, taken as a whole, reports: Average numbers of expanded clones were greater in CD8+ T cells than in CD4+. Among the least clonally expanded were partial responders at 0.1-3.0 mg/kg.

The CDR3 loop spans 15 amino acids. Germline lookup yields CDR1 MNHEY and CDR2 SVGAGI. The ends were cut back, 2 bases at V and 4 bases at J, with 14 bases in the middle. Note on this clone: The antigen is not known.

Only in-frame clones appear in the TCRdb table, and some are missing; sequencing was by immunoSEQ multiplex PCR. The sample lists roughly 90,000 clones, about 90% occurring once. The material sequenced was CD4+ or CD8+ T cells sorted from blood, taken in a trial of the OX40 agonist ivuxolimab. The gene calls are TRBV6-5 and TRBJ2-5, with a weak D call TRBD2 (6 bases). The receptor's source is an adult with an advanced solid tumor such as melanoma, head and neck, liver or kidney cancer. CDR3 region: CASSYRFGGTETQYF. The DNA of the CDR3 is TGTGCCAGCAGTTACCGCTTTGGGGGGACAGAGACCCAGTACTTC.